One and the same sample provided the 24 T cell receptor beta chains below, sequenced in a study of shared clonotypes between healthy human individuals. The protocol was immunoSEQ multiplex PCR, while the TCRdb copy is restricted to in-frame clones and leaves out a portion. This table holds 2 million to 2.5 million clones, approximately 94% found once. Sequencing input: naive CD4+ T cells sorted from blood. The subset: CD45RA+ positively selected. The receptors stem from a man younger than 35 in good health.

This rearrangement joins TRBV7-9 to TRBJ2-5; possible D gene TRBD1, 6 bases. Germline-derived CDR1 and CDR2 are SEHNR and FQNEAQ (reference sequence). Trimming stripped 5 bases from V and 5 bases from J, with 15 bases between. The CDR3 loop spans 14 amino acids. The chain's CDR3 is CASSSQGMWETQYF. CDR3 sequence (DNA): TGTGCCAGCAGCAGTCAGGGGATGTGGGAGACCCAGTACTTC.

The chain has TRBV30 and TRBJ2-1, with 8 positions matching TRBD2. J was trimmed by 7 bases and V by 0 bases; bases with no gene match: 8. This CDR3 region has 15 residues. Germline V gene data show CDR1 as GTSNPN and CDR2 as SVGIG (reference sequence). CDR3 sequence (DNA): TGTGCCTGGAGTGTCTTCGGGGGGGCCGGGAATGAGCAGTTCTTC. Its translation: CAWSVFGGAGNEQFF.

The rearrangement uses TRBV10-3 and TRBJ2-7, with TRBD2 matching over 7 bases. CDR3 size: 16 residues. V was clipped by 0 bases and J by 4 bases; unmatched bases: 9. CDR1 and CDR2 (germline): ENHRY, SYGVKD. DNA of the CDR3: TGTGCCATCAGTGAGTCTTTGGCGGGGGAGAGTTACGAGCAGTACTTC. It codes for CAISESLAGESYEQYF.

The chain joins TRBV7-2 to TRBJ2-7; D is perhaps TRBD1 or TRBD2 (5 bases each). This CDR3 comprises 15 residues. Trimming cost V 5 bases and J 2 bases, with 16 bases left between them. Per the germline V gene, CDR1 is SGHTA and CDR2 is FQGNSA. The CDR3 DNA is TGTGCCAGCAGCCTCGGGGCCCGAACACCCTACGAGCAGTACTTC. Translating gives CASSLGARTPYEQYF.

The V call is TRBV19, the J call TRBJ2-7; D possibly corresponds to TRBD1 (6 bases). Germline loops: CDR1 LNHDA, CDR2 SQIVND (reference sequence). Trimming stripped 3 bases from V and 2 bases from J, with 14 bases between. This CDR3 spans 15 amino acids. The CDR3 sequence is CASSISGTHTYEQYF. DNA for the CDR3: TGTGCCAGTAGTATCTCCGGGACACACACCTACGAGCAGTACTTC.

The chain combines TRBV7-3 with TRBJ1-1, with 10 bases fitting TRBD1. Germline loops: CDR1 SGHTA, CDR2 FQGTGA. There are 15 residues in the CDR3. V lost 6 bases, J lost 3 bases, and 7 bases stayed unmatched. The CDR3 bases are TGTGCCAGCAGTTTAGGGACAGGGGCGGACACTGAAGCTTTCTTT. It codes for CASSLGTGADTEAFF.

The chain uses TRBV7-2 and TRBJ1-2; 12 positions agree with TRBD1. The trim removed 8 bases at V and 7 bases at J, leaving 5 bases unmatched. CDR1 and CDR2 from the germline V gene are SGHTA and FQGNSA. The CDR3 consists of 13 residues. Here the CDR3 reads CASRDRGLLGYTF. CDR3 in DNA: TGTGCCAGCCGGGACAGGGGGCTTCTTGGCTACACCTTC. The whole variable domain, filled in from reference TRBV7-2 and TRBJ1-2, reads GAGVSQSPSNKVTEKGKDVELRCDPISGHTALYWYRQSLGQGLEFLIYFQGNSAPDKSGLPSDRFSAERTGGSVSTLTIQRTQQEDSAVYLCASRDRGLLGYTFGSGTRLTVV.

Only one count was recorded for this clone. In DNA form, the CDR3 reads TGCGCCAGCAGCTTGGGCAGGGGGCTTGTCTACGAGCAGTACTTC. As protein: CASSLGRGLVYEQYF. The chain carries TRBV5-1 and TRBJ2-7; 8 positions match TRBD1. Germline values: CDR1 SGHRS, CDR2 YFSETQ. The CDR3 runs 15 residues. The J segment lost 3 bases and the V segment lost 0 bases, leaving 5 bases of the junction unmatched.

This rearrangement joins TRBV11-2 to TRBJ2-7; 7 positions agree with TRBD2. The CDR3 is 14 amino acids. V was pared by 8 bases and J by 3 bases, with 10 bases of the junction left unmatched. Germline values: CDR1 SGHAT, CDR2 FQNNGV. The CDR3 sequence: CASAGVLAVYEQYF. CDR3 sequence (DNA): TGTGCCAGCGCCGGGGTTCTAGCGGTCTACGAGCAGTACTTC.

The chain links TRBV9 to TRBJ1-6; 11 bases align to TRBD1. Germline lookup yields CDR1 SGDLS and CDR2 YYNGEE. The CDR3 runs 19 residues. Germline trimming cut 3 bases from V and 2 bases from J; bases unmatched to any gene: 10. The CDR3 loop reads CASSARDRGLGAYNSPLHF. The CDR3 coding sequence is TGTGCCAGCAGCGCCCGGGACAGGGGGTTAGGCGCCTATAATTCACCCCTCCACTTT.

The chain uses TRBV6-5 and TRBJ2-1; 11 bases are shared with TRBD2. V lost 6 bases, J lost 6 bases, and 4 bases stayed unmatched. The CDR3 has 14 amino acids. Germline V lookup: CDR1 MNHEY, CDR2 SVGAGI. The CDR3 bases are TGTGCCAGCAGGGTTAGCGGGGGGGTCAATGAGCAGTTCTTC. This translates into CASRVSGGVNEQFF.

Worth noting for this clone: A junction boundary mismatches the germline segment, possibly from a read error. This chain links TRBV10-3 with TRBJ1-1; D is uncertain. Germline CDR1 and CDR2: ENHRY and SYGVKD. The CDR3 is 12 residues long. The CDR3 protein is CVISDWNTEAFF. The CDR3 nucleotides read TGTGTCATCAGTGACTGGAACACTGAAGCTTTCTTT.

The CDR3 region has the DNA TGTGCCAGCAGCGTAGGAAAGCGGGGGGTCTTCCAAGAGACCCAGTACTTC. Its translation: CASSVGKRGVFQETQYF. The chain recombines TRBV9 with TRBJ2-5; 9 bases match TRBD2. J was trimmed by 1 base and V by 0 bases; bases with no gene match: 7. Germline CDR1 reads SGDLS; CDR2 reads YYNGEE. The CDR3 sequence is 17 residues long.

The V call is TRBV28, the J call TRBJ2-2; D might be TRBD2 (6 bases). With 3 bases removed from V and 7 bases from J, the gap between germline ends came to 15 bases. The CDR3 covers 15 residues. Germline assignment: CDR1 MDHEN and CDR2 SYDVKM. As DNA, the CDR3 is TGTGCCAGCAGTTTGGGGACTCGGTCCGTCGGGGAGCTGTTTTTT. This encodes CASSLGTRSVGELFF.

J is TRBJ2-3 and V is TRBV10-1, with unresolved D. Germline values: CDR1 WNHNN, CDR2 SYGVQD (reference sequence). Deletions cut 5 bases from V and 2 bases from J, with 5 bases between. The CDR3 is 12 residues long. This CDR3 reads CASSKNTDTQYF. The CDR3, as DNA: TGCGCCAGCAGTAAAAACACAGATACGCAGTATTTT.

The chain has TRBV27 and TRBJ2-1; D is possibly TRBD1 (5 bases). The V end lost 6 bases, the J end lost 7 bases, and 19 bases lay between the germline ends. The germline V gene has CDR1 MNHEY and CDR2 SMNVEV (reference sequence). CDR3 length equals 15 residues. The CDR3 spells CASSRPPGKGNEQFF. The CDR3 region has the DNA TGTGCCAGCAGCCGCCCCCCAGGGAAGGGAAATGAGCAGTTCTTC.

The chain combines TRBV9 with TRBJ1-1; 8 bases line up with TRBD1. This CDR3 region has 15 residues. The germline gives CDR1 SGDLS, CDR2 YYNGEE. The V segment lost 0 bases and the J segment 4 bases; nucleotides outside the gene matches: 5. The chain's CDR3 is CASSVDPGGGTEAFF. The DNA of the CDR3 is TGTGCCAGCAGCGTAGATCCAGGGGGCGGCACTGAAGCTTTCTTT.

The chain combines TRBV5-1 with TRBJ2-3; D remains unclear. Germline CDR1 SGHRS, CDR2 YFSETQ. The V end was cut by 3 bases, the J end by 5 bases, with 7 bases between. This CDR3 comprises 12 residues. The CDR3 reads CASSWKGDTQYF. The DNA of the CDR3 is TGCGCCAGCAGCTGGAAGGGAGATACGCAGTATTTT.

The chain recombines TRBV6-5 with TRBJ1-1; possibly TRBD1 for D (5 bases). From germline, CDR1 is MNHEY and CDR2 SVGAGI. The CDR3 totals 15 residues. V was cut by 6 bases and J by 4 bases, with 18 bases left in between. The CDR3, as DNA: TGTGCCAGCAGGTATTTACAGGTGGACGGCACTGAAGCTTTCTTT. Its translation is CASRYLQVDGTEAFF.

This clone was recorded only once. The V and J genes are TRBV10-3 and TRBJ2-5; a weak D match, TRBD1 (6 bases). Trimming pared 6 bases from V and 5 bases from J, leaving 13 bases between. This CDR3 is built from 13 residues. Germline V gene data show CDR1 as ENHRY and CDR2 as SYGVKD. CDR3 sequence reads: CAISRGFEETQYF. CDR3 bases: TGTGCCATCAGCAGGGGTTTTGAGGAGACCCAGTACTTC.

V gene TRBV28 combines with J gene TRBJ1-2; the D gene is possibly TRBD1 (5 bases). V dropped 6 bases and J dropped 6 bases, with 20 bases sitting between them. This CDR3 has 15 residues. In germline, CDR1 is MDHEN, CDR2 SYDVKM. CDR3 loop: CASRRDRGAGNGYTF. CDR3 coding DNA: TGTGCCAGCAGACGGGACCGCGGGGCGGGGAATGGCTACACCTTC.

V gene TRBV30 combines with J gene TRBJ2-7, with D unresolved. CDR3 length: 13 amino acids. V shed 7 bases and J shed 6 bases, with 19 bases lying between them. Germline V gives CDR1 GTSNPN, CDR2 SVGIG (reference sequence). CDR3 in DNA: TGTGCCTCCTTAGAGTGGTCTACCCTCGAGCAGTACTTC. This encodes CASLEWSTLEQYF.

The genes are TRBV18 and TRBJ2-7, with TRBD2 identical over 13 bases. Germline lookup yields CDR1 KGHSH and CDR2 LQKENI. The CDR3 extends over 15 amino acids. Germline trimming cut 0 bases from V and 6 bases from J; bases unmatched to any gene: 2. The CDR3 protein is CASSPPTSGRSEQYF. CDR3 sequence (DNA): TGTGCCAGCTCACCACCGACTAGCGGGAGGAGCGAGCAGTACTTC.

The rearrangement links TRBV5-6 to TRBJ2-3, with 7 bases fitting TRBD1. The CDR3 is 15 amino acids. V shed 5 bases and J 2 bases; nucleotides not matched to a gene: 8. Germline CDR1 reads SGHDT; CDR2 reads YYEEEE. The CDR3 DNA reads TGTGCCAGCAGGCCTACAGGGGTGAACACAGATACGCAGTATTTT. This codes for CASRPTGVNTDTQYF.